The entry that follows covers one T cell receptor beta chain sequence. Its antigen is unknown. The sample belongs to a study of persistence of HIV-infected CD4 T cells. Overlapping HIV-1 Gag 15-mer peptides at approximately 0.96 ug per peptide per mL were used. Sorted nonresponding memory CD4+ T cells were CD40L-negative, CD69-negative, CD45RO-high. The V gene end was trimmed by 3 bases and the J gene end by 1 base; junction bases not matched to a gene: 7. Germline V lookup: CDR1 MGHDK, CDR2 SYGVNS. CDR3 length equals 16 residues. The libraries were made with immunoSEQ version 4 in survey mode. Profiled with immunoSEQ multiplex PCR; TCRdb holds only in-frame clones, not every one. Seen here are about 40,000 clones, around 82% observed once, and the top ten hold more than 13%.

This sequence originates from an adult man with HIV who was CMV-seropositive. This chain joins TRBV25-1 and TRBJ2-3; 7 nucleotides align to TRBD2. The specimen was CD4+ T cells sorted from PBMCs after approximately 20-hour stimulation, collected from a patient who received antiretroviral therapy. The CDR3 loop is CASSDRTRGGTDTQYF. The CDR3 nucleotides read TGTGCCAGCAGTGACCGAACCCGGGGGGGCACAGATACGCAGTATTTT.